The 21 T cell receptor beta chains given below trace back to one sample, sequenced in a study of technical replicates of blood from a few donors. Measured with immunoSEQ multiplex PCR; TCRdb has only the in-frame clones, and not every one. Of about 100,000 clones detected, 85% to 95% appear once; the ten largest clones hold 0.3% to 0.35%. Sequenced sample: T cells isolated from PBMCs. All receptors derive from a human donor in good health.

V is TRBV7-2 and J is TRBJ2-5; 7 bases agree with TRBD1. CDR1 SGHTA and CDR2 FQGNSA come from the germline V gene. The CDR3 covers 12 residues. The trim removed 6 bases at V and 2 bases at J, leaving 0 bases unmatched. The CDR3 DNA follows: TGTGCCAGCAGGACAGGGCAAGAGACCCAGTACTTC. It is translated as CASRTGQETQYF.

This chain uses TRBV9 with TRBJ2-7; 7 nucleotides align to TRBD1. The CDR3 has 13 amino acids. Germline CDR1 SGDLS, CDR2 YYNGEE. Trimming cost V 4 bases and J 0 bases; bases outside gene matches: 1. CDR3: CASSWDSSYEQYF. CDR3 sequence (DNA): TGTGCCAGCAGCTGGGACAGCTCCTACGAGCAGTACTTC.

This chain links TRBV9 with TRBJ2-7; 12 bases match TRBD2. J gave up 5 bases and V 3 bases, and 9 bases lay outside the gene matches. This CDR3 is built from 16 residues. The germline V gene has CDR1 SGDLS and CDR2 YYNGEE. CDR3 DNA sequence: TGTGCCAGCAGCGGGGATACTAGCGGGAGGATCCACGAGCAGTACTTC. This sequence encodes CASSGDTSGRIHEQYF.

This chain uses TRBV19 with TRBJ1-5; D unresolved. CDR3 size: 13 residues. Germline V gives CDR1 LNHDA, CDR2 SQIVND (reference sequence). V shed 6 bases and J shed 3 bases, with 9 bases lying between them. In nucleotides, the CDR3 is TGTGCCAGTAGGTTACTTATCAATCAGCCCCAGCATTTT. It translates to CASRLLINQPQHF. The whole variable domain, filled in from reference TRBV19 and TRBJ1-5, reads DGGITQSPKYLFRKEGQNVTLSCEQNLNHDAMYWYRQDPGQGLRLIYYSQIVNDFQKGDIAEGYSVSREKKESFPLTVTSAQKNPTAFYLCASRLLINQPQHFGDGTRLSIL.

The gene calls are TRBV7-8 and TRBJ1-2; tentatively, D is TRBD1 (5 bases). Trimming shortened V by 2 bases and J by 7 bases, and 8 bases separated the two germline ends. Germline V CDR1 and CDR2: SGHVS, FQNEAQ. The CDR3 loop spans 12 amino acids. The CDR3: CASSLTGGGYTF. The CDR3 bases are TGTGCCAGCAGCTTAACAGGCGGTGGCTACACCTTC.

This chain joins TRBV12-5 and TRBJ2-2, with D possibly being TRBD2 (5 bases). Germline V lookup: CDR1 LGHNT, CDR2 FRNRAP. The V and J ends lost 5 bases and 6 bases respectively, with 13 bases between them. The CDR3 runs 14 residues. Here the CDR3 DNA reads TGTGCTAGTGGTCCCCGAGGAGGATCCGGGGAGCTGTTTTTT. Amino acid sequence: CASGPRGGSGELFF.

V usage is TRBV7-3 and J usage is TRBJ2-3; TRBD2 matches at 11 bases. V dropped 5 bases and J dropped 2; count of bases not matched to a gene: 6. This CDR3 has 16 residues. The V gene's germline CDR1 is SGHTA and CDR2 FQGTGA. The CDR3 sequence: CASSAGLAEVTDTQYF. CDR3 bases: TGTGCCAGCAGCGCGGGACTAGCGGAAGTCACAGATACGCAGTATTTT.

This chain connects TRBV11-2 to TRBJ2-7; possibly TRBD1 for D (6 bases). V lost 5 bases and J 6 bases, leaving 17 bases between the germline ends. This CDR3 is 14 amino acids long. Germline-derived CDR1 and CDR2 are SGHAT and FQNNGV. The CDR3 sequence: CASSTLLTGSEQYF. In DNA, the CDR3 is TGTGCCAGCAGCACACTACTTACAGGGAGCGAGCAGTACTTC.

The chain combines TRBV2 with TRBJ1-2; unclear D gene. The CDR3 consists of 13 residues. The germline gives CDR1 SNHLY, CDR2 FYNNEI. V was trimmed by 8 bases and J by 5 bases, leaving 15 bases between them. For the CDR3, the DNA is TGTGCCAGCCTGTTGCCCGGGAGTTATGGCTACACCTTC. Its protein is CASLLPGSYGYTF.

The chain links TRBV28 to TRBJ2-1; a possible D gene is TRBD2 (6 bases). CDR1 MDHEN and CDR2 SYDVKM come from the germline V gene. This CDR3 comprises 12 residues. V was cut by 7 bases and J by 4 bases, with 8 bases left in between. The CDR3: CASMSGYNEQFF. The CDR3 coding sequence is TGTGCCAGCATGAGCGGGTACAATGAGCAGTTCTTC.

This chain links TRBV6-1 with TRBJ1-2, with 8 bases identical to TRBD1. Per germline, CDR1 MNHNS and CDR2 SASEGT. This CDR3 has 15 residues. J was trimmed by 4 bases and V by 4 bases; bases with no gene match: 8. The CDR3 is CASSGQGARVYGYTF. The DNA of the CDR3 is TGTGCCAGCAGTGGGCAGGGGGCGCGTGTCTATGGCTACACCTTC.

V usage is TRBV12-5 and J usage is TRBJ1-2, with D maybe TRBD1 (6 bases). Between the trimmed V and J ends, which lost 1 base and 5 bases, there was a span of 14 bases. This CDR3 has 15 amino acids. Germline V lookup: CDR1 LGHNT, CDR2 FRNRAP. This chain's CDR3 is CASGLADRPPYGYTF. The CDR3 DNA reads as TGTGCTAGTGGTTTGGCAGACAGGCCCCCTTATGGCTACACCTTC.

This chain uses TRBV4-1 with TRBJ1-2; no clear D. V lost 4 bases, J lost 6 bases, and 15 bases lay in between. This CDR3 region has 14 residues. CDR1 and CDR2 (germline): MGHRA, YSYEKL. DNA of the CDR3: TGCGCCAGCAGCCTATACGAGGGTAGTGATGGCTACACCTTC. It yields the protein CASSLYEGSDGYTF.

J is TRBJ1-2 and V is TRBV9; 10 nucleotides align to TRBD1. Germline CDR1 and CDR2: SGDLS and YYNGEE. There are 15 residues in the CDR3. The V and J ends lost 4 bases and 6 bases, in that order; junction bases with no gene match: 9. The CDR3 nucleotides read TGTGCCAGCAGCCCCCCTCCCGGGACAGGGGATGGCTACACCTTC. Residues: CASSPPPGTGDGYTF.

The chain combines TRBV6-4 with TRBJ2-1; 13 nucleotides agree with TRBD2. This CDR3 spans 13 amino acids. The V gene's germline CDR1 is MRHNA and CDR2 SNTAGT. The V segment lost 7 bases and the J segment 13 bases; nucleotides outside the gene matches: 7. CDR3 in amino acids: CASTSGTSGTQFF. The CDR3 DNA reads TGTGCCAGCACCTCAGGGACTAGCGGGACACAGTTCTTC.

The V and J genes are TRBV7-8 and TRBJ2-5; no definite D call. V was shortened by 6 bases and J by 2 bases, with 13 bases between the two germline ends. The germline gives CDR1 SGHVS, CDR2 FQNEAQ. This CDR3 spans 14 amino acids. The CDR3 nucleotides are TGTGCCAGCAGAGCAAGATTACCTCAAGAGACCCAGTACTTC. Translating gives CASRARLPQETQYF.

CDR3 protein: CASSLQGAPTDTQYF. The CDR3 coding sequence is TGCGCCAGCAGCCTACAGGGGGCGCCCACAGATACGCAGTATTTT. The J gene is TRBJ2-3, the V gene TRBV4-3, with 9 bases matching TRBD1. Trimming at V came to 4 bases and at J to 2 bases, leaving 4 bases not matched to a gene. The CDR3 loop spans 15 amino acids. The germline CDR1 and CDR2 sequences are LGHNA and YSLEER.

With regard to this clone: At the DNA level, this CDR3 is encoded by other sequences in the same sample as well. V is TRBV9 and J is TRBJ2-2, with TRBD2 matching over 8 bases. Germline lookup yields CDR1 SGDLS and CDR2 YYNGEE. V was clipped by 0 bases and J by 2 bases; unmatched bases: 3. The CDR3 has 16 amino acids. CDR3 amino acids: CASSVGAGVNTGELFF. The CDR3, as DNA: TGTGCCAGCAGCGTAGGAGCGGGAGTTAACACCGGGGAGCTGTTTTTT. The complete variable domain, with remaining parts taken from reference TRBV9 and TRBJ2-2, reads DSGVTQTPKHLITATGQRVTLRCSPRSGDLSVYWYQQSLDQGLQFLIQYYNGEERAKGNILERFSAQQFPDLHSELNLSSLELGDSALYFCASSVGAGVNTGELFFGEGSRLTVL.

The gene calls are TRBV6-5 and TRBJ2-5, with a possible D match to TRBD2 (5 bases). Trimming cost V 2 bases and J 4 bases, with 8 bases left between them. Germline values: CDR1 MNHEY, CDR2 SVGAGI. There are 13 residues in the CDR3. The CDR3 nucleotides are TGTGCCAGCAGTTACCTAGGAGGAGAGACCCAGTACTTC. This gives the protein CASSYLGGETQYF.

This clone has only one observation. This sequence joins TRBV30 and TRBJ1-5, with 7 positions matching TRBD1. CDR1 GTSNPN and CDR2 SVGIG come from the germline V gene (reference sequence). The V and J ends lost 3 bases and 5 bases, in that order; junction bases with no gene match: 10. The CDR3 runs to 15 residues. The CDR3 loop is CAWSARDRRDQPQHF. CDR3 nucleotide sequence: TGTGCCTGGAGCGCCCGGGACAGAAGGGATCAGCCCCAGCATTTT. The full variable domain, completed using reference TRBV30 and TRBJ1-5, is SQTIHQWPATLVQPVGSPLSLECTVEGTSNPNLYWYRQAAGRGLQLLFYSVGIGQISSEVPQNLSASRPQDRQFILSSKKLLLSDSGFYLCAWSARDRRDQPQHFGDGTRLSIL.

This chain's CDR3 is CASSRGQAVAKNIQYF. The DNA of the CDR3 is TGTGCCAGCAGCCGCGGACAGGCCGTAGCCAAAAACATTCAGTACTTC. V and J are TRBV7-2 and TRBJ2-4, with 7 bases matching TRBD1. The germline V gene has CDR1 SGHTA and CDR2 FQGNSA. The CDR3 is 16 residues long. Germline trimming cut 5 bases from V and 0 bases from J; bases unmatched to any gene: 7.